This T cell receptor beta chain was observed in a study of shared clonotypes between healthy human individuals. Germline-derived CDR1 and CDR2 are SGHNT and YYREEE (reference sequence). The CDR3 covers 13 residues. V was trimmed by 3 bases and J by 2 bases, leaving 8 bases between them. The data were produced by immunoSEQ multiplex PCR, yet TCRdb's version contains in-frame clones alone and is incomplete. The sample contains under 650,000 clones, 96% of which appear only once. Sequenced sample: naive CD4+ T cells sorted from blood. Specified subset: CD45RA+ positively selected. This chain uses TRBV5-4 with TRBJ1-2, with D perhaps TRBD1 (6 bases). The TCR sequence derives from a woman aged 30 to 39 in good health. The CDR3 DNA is TGTGCCAGCAGCTGGACAGAAAACTATGGCTACACCTTC. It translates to CASSWTENYGYTF.